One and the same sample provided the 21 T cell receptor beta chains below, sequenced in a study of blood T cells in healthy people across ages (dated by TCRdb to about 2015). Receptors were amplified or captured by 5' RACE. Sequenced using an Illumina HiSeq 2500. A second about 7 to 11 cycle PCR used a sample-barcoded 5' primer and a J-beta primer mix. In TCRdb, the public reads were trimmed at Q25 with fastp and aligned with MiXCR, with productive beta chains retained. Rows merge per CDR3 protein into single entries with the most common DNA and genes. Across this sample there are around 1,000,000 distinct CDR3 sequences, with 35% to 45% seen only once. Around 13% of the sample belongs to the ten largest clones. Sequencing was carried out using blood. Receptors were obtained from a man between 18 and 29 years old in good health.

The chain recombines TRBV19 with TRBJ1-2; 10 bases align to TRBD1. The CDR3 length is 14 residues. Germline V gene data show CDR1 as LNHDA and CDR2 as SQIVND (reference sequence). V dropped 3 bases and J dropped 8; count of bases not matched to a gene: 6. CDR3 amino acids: CASSIKGTGDGYTF. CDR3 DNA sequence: TGTGCCAGTAGTATTAAAGGGACAGGGGACGGCTACACCTTC. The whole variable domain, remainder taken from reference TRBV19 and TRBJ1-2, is DGGITQSPKYLFRKEGQNVTLSCEQNLNHDAMYWYRQDPGQGLRLIYYSQIVNDFQKGDIAEGYSVSREKKESFPLTVTSAQKNPTAFYLCASSIKGTGDGYTFGSGTRLTVV.

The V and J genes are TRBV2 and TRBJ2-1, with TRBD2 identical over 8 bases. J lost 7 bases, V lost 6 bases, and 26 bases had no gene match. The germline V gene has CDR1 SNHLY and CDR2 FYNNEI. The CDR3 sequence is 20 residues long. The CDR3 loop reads CASSYPTGLAVVPVRNEQFF. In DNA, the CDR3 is TGTGCCAGCAGCTACCCCACTGGACTAGCCGTCGTACCCGTTAGGAATGAGCAGTTCTTC.

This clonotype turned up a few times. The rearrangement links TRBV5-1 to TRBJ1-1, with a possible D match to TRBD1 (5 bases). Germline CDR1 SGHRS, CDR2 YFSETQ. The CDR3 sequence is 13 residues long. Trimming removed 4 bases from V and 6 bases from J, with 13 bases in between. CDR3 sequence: CASSDGTDAEAFF. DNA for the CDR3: TGCGCCAGCAGCGATGGGACCGACGCTGAAGCTTTCTTT. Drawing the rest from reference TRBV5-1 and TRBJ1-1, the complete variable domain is KAGVTQTPRYLIKTRGQQVTLSCSPISGHRSVSWYQQTPGQGLQFLFEYFSETQRNKGNFPGRFSGRQFSNSRSEMNVSTLELGDSALYLCASSDGTDAEAFFGQGTRLTVV.

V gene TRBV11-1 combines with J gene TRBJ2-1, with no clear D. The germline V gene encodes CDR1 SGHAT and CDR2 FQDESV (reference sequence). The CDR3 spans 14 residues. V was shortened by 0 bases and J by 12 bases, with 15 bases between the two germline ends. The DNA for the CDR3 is TGTGCCAGCAGCTTAGCCACGACGGAAGTGTTGCAGTTCTTC. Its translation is CASSLATTEVLQFF.

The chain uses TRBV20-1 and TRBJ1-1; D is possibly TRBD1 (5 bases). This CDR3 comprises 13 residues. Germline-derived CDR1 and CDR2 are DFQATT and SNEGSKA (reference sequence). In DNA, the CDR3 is TGCAGCTCCACGGGGACTTTGAACACTGAAGCTTTCTTT. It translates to CSSTGTLNTEAFF.

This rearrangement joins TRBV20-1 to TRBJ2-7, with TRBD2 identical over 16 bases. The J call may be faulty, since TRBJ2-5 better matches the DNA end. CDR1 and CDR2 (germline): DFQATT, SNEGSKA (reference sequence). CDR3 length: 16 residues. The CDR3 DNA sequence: TGCAGTGCCCTGGGACTAGCGGGGGGGCCTAGAGAGACCCAGTACTTC. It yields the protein CSALGLAGGPRETQYF.

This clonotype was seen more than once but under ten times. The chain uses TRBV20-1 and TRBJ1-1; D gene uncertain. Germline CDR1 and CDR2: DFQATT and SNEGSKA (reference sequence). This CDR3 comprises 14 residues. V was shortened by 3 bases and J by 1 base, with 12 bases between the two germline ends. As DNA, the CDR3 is TGCAGTGCTAGTGACGGCGCCCGGAACACTGAAGCTTTCTTT. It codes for CSASDGARNTEAFF.

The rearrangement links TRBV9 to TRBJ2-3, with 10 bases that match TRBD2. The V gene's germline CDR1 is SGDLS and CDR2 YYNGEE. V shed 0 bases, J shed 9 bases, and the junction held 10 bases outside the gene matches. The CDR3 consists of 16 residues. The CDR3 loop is CASSVESAGGLQTQYF. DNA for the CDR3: TGTGCCAGCAGCGTAGAGTCAGCGGGGGGGTTGCAAACGCAGTATTTT.

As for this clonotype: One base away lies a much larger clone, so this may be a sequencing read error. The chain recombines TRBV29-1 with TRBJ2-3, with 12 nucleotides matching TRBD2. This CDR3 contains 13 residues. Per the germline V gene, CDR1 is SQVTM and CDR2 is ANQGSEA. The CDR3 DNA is TGCGGCGTTGAGACTAGCGGGGGTGATACGCAGTATTTT. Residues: CGVETSGGDTQYF.

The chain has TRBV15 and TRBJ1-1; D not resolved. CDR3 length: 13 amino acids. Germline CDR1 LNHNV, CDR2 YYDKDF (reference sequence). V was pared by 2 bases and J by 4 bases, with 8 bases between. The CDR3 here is CATSRLDGTEAFF. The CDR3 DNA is TGTGCCACCAGCAGACTGGACGGCACTGAAGCTTTCTTT.

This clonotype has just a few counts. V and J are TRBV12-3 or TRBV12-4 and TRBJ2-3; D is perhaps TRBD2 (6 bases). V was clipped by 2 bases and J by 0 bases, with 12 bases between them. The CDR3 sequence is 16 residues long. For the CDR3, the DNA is TGTGCCAGCAGTTTAAAGGCGCGGGAAAGCACAGATACGCAGTATTTT. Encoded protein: CASSLKARESTDTQYF.

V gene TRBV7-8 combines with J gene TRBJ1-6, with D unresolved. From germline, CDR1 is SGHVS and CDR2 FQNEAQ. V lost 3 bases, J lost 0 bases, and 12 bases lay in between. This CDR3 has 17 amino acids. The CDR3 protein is CASSLAASSSYNSPLHF. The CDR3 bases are TGTGCCAGCAGCTTGGCAGCTTCTAGCTCCTATAATTCACCCCTCCACTTT.

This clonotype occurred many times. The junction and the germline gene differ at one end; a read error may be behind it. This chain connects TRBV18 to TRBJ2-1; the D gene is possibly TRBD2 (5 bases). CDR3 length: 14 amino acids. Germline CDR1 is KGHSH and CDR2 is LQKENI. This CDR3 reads CASSPRTGNNEQFF. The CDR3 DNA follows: TGCGCCAGCAGCCCCCGGACGGGGAACAATGAGCAGTTCTTC.

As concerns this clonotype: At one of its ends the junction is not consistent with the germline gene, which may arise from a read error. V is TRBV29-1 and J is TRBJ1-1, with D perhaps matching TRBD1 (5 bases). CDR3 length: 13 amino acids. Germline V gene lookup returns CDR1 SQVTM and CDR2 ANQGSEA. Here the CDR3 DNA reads TGCAGCGTTGAGGGGGGGGTGAACGCTGAAGCTTTCTTT. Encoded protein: CSVEGGVNAEAFF.

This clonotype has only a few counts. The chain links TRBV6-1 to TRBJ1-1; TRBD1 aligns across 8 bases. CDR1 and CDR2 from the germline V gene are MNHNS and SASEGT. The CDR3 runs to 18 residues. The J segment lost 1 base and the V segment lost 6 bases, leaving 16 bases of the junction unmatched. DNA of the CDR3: TGTGCCAGCAGCCGCTTCGCCCGGACAGGGAAAAAGAACACTGAAGCTTTCTTT. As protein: CASSRFARTGKKNTEAFF.

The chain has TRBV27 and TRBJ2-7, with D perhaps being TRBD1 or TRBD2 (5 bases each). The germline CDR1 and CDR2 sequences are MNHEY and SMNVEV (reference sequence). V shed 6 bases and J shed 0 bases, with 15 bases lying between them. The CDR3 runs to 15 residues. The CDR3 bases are TGTGCCAGCAGACTTCTCCGGGACGGCTCCTACGAGCAGTACTTC. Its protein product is CASRLLRDGSYEQYF.

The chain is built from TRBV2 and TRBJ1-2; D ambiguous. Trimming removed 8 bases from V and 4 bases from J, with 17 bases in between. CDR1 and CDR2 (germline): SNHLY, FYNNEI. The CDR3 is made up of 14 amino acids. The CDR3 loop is CASVGGSFSYGYTF. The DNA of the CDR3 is TGTGCCAGCGTCGGCGGAAGCTTTAGCTATGGCTACACCTTC.

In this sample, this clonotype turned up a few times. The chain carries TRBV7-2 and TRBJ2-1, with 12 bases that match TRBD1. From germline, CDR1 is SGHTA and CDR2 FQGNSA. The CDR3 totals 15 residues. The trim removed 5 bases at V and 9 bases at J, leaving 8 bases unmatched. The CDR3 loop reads CASSPGTGGFIEQFF. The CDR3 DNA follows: TGTGCCAGCAGCCCAGGGACAGGGGGCTTTATTGAGCAGTTCTTC.

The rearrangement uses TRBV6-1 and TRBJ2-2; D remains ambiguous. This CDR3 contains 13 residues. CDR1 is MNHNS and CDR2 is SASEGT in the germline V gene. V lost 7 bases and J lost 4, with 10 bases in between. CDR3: CASTESRTGELFF. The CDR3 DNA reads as TGTGCCAGCACCGAGTCTCGCACCGGGGAGCTGTTTTTT.

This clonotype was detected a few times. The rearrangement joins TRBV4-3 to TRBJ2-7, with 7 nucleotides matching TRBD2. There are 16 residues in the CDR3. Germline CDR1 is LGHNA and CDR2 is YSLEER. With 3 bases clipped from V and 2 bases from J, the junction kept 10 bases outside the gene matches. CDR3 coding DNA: TGCGCCAGCAGCCAGGATATCTGGGGGACTACCTACGAGCAGTACTTC. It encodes CASSQDIWGTTYEQYF.

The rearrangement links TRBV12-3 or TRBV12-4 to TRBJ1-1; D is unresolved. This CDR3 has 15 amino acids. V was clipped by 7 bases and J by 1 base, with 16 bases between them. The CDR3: CASIKEVSGNTEAFF. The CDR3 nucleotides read TGTGCCAGCATTAAAGAGGTCAGCGGGAACACTGAAGCTTTCTTT.